Following are 25 T cell receptor beta chains from one sample sequenced in a study of beta chain features in type 1 diabetes. Findings of the study overall: All four CD4+ subsets from Type 1 diabetes patients carried moderately but significantly shorter TCRB CDR3s.

These receptors are not linked to any known antigen. Sequenced material consisted of expressed TCRB transcripts (all of the isolated RNA was reverse transcribed). Assay used: immunoSEQ multiplex PCR; TCRdb lists only in-frame clones, some missing. The sample lists 300,000 to 400,000 clones, 9.3% occurring once. Input material: central memory CD4+ T cells from blood. The receptors shown here come from a man between 25 and 39 years old with type 1 diabetes.

The V and J genes are TRBV4-3 and TRBJ1-2; D unresolved. There are 14 residues in the CDR3. CDR1 and CDR2 from the germline V gene are LGHNA and YSLEER. V lost 4 bases, J lost 4 bases, and 13 bases lay in between. CDR3 nucleotides: TGCGCCAGCAGCCCAGAACGATCCGGCTATGGCTACACCTTC. The encoded protein is CASSPERSGYGYTF.

Worth noting for this clone: The sample carries other DNA sequences with the same CDR3. The rearrangement joins TRBV7-7 to TRBJ2-7; no clear D gene. Trimming took off 0 bases at V and 5 bases at J, with 8 bases between the two ends. The CDR3 spans 13 residues. Germline lookup yields CDR1 SSHAT and CDR2 FNYEAQ (reference sequence). CDR3 region: CASSLAEADEQYF. As DNA, the CDR3 is TGTGCCAGCAGCTTAGCAGAGGCTGACGAGCAGTACTTC.

This sequence joins TRBV9 and TRBJ2-7; D unclear. The CDR3 runs to 14 residues. CDR1 SGDLS and CDR2 YYNGEE come from the germline V gene. Trimming cost V 0 bases and J 0 bases, with 7 bases left between them. For the CDR3, the DNA is TGTGCCAGCAGCGTAGCAGAGAGCTCCTACGAGCAGTACTTC. This gives the protein CASSVAESSYEQYF.

The chain links TRBV9 to TRBJ2-1, with D possibly being TRBD2 (6 bases). The CDR3 runs 15 residues. Germline V gene data show CDR1 as SGDLS and CDR2 as YYNGEE. Trimming left V 4 bases short and J 6 bases short, with 17 bases between. The CDR3 coding sequence is TGTGCCAGCAGCTTGACTAGTGGGGAGTTCAATGAGCAGTTCTTC. As protein: CASSLTSGEFNEQFF.

This clone was recorded at least ten times. V usage is TRBV27 and J usage is TRBJ1-6; TRBD1 matches 7 bases. Germline V gene data show CDR1 as MNHEY and CDR2 as SMNVEV (reference sequence). V lost 3 bases and J lost 9; bases outside the gene matches: 2. This CDR3 has 13 residues. The CDR3 is CASSFNRGSPLHF. CDR3 nucleotide sequence: TGTGCCAGCAGTTTCAACAGGGGTTCACCCCTCCACTTT.

The rearrangement uses TRBV7-8 and TRBJ2-7; TRBD2 is a possible D gene (5 bases). Trimming removed 0 bases at V and 0 bases at J, with 9 bases between. The CDR3 sequence is 15 residues long. CDR1 and CDR2 (germline): SGHVS, FQNEAQ. As DNA, the CDR3 is TGTGCCAGCAGCTTAGCTACGGGGAGCTCCTACGAGCAGTACTTC. It codes for CASSLATGSSYEQYF.

There are a few counts of this clone. The chain employs TRBV10-1 and TRBJ2-3, with 7 bases that match TRBD1. The CDR3 length is 15 residues. Trimming took 8 bases from V and 4 from J; bases not matched to a gene: 12. The germline V gene encodes CDR1 WNHNN and CDR2 SYGVQD (reference sequence). Here the CDR3 reads CASGQPGQLADTQYF. CDR3 in DNA: TGCGCCAGCGGACAACCGGGACAGTTGGCAGATACGCAGTATTTT.

The chain is built from TRBV6-6 and TRBJ1-1; no clear D gene. With 0 bases removed from V and 3 bases from J, the gap between germline ends came to 5 bases. The CDR3 is made up of 13 amino acids. Germline loops: CDR1 MNHNY, CDR2 SVGAGI (reference sequence). CDR3 protein: CASSYSGYTEAFF. CDR3 coding DNA: TGTGCCAGCAGTTACTCCGGCTACACTGAAGCTTTCTTT.

This chain joins TRBV29-1 and TRBJ2-3; D not resolved. The V end lost 7 bases, the J end lost 0 bases, and 11 bases lay between the germline ends. Looked up from germline, CDR1 is SQVTM and CDR2 is ANQGSEA. CDR3 size: 13 residues. The CDR3 region has the DNA TGCAGCGGAGGAAGTAAAAGCACAGATACGCAGTATTTT. Translated: CSGGSKSTDTQYF.

The rearrangement uses TRBV5-4 and TRBJ2-5, with D uncertain. Trimming took off 3 bases at V and 5 bases at J, with 11 bases between the two ends. Germline CDR1 SGHNT, CDR2 YYREEE (reference sequence). CDR3 length equals 13 residues. The CDR3 DNA is TGTGCCAGCAGCTCCTTAGACGAGGAGACCCAGTACTTC. Its protein product is CASSSLDEETQYF.

This clone has at least ten counts. The V call is TRBV2, the J call TRBJ1-1; D might be TRBD1 (6 bases). Trimming pared 4 bases from V and 6 bases from J, leaving 9 bases between. The CDR3 is made up of 12 amino acids. In germline, CDR1 is SNHLY, CDR2 FYNNEI. CDR3: CASSVSGAEAFF. Here the CDR3 DNA reads TGTGCCAGCAGTGTTTCAGGGGCTGAAGCTTTCTTT. Variable domain in full (rest from reference TRBV2 and TRBJ1-1): EPEVTQTPSHQVTQMGQEVILRCVPISNHLYFYWYRQILGQKVEFLVSFYNNEISEKSEIFDDQFSVERPDGSNFTLKIRSTKLEDSAMYFCASSVSGAEAFFGQGTRLTVV.

This chain joins TRBV5-1 and TRBJ1-1; no firm D call. The germline V gene encodes CDR1 SGHRS and CDR2 YFSETQ. This CDR3 is built from 14 residues. V was trimmed by 1 base and J by 3 bases, leaving 10 bases between them. CDR3 bases: TGCGCCAGCAGCTTGACCAACTGGGACACTGAAGCTTTCTTT. Translating it yields CASSLTNWDTEAFF.

This clone occurred a few times. The chain recombines TRBV9 with TRBJ2-1; 7 nucleotides align to TRBD1. With V trimmed by 0 bases and J by 8 bases, 17 bases remained unmatched. This CDR3 has 18 residues. CDR1 SGDLS and CDR2 YYNGEE come from the germline V gene. CDR3 amino acids: CASSVEGIRGFNKDEQFF. DNA of the CDR3: TGTGCCAGCAGCGTAGAAGGCATCAGGGGGTTTAATAAAGATGAGCAGTTCTTC.

The chain links TRBV7-2 to TRBJ2-5, with TRBD2 as a possible D gene (6 bases). Germline CDR1 and CDR2: SGHTA and FQGNSA. V was trimmed by 0 bases and J by 4 bases, leaving 15 bases between them. This CDR3 is 16 amino acids long. CDR3 in DNA: TGTGCCAGCAGCTTAGCGTCTAGCGAGCTTGCAGAGACCCAGTACTTC. Its translation is CASSLASSELAETQYF.

The gene calls are TRBV5-1 and TRBJ2-2; TRBD1 matches at 7 bases. Germline values: CDR1 SGHRS, CDR2 YFSETQ. Trimming cost V 4 bases and J 4 bases; bases outside gene matches: 7. The CDR3 covers 15 residues. In DNA, the CDR3 is TGCGCCAGCAGCGTACAGGGGCCGGTCACCGGGGAGCTGTTTTTT. Its translation is CASSVQGPVTGELFF.

The chain combines TRBV11-2 with TRBJ2-5, with D possibly matching TRBD2 (6 bases). V lost 0 bases and J lost 4, with 12 bases in between. From germline, CDR1 is SGHAT and CDR2 FQNNGV. This CDR3 comprises 15 residues. The CDR3 DNA reads as TGTGCCAGCAGCTTAGATGGGCGGGGAGGAGAGACCCAGTACTTC. This encodes CASSLDGRGGETQYF.

This clone was detected a few times. The V and J genes are TRBV6-1 and TRBJ1-6; D remains unclear. The CDR3 spans 15 residues. Trimming shortened V by 2 bases and J by 7 bases, and 12 bases separated the two germline ends. Germline CDR1 reads MNHNS; CDR2 reads SASEGT. CDR3 region: CASSELKGKNSPLHF. CDR3 coding DNA: TGTGCCAGCAGTGAATTGAAAGGGAAGAATTCACCCCTCCACTTT.

This clone was seen more than once but under ten times. The rearrangement links TRBV19 to TRBJ2-7, with 8 bases identical to TRBD1. This CDR3 spans 14 amino acids. V was clipped by 3 bases and J by 6 bases; unmatched bases: 7. Germline V gives CDR1 LNHDA, CDR2 SQIVND (reference sequence). The CDR3 DNA is TGTGCCAGTAGTATGGGCAGGGGGCACGGCGAGCAGTACTTC. Translating gives CASSMGRGHGEQYF.

This clone was seen a few times. The gene calls are TRBV29-1 and TRBJ2-5; D possibly matches TRBD1 or TRBD2 (6 bases each). V was trimmed by 2 bases and J by 5 bases, leaving 9 bases between them. This CDR3 contains 12 residues. Germline assignment: CDR1 SQVTM and CDR2 ANQGSEA. CDR3 protein: CSVEPGAETQYF. The CDR3 nucleotides are TGCAGCGTTGAACCGGGGGCCGAGACCCAGTACTTC.

The V and J genes are TRBV7-9 and TRBJ1-1; TRBD1 is a possible D gene (6 bases). The CDR3 contains 15 residues. The V end was cut by 5 bases, the J end by 1 base, with 14 bases between. Germline CDR1 is SEHNR and CDR2 is FQNEAQ (reference sequence). The CDR3 nucleotides read TGTGCCAGCAGCCAACGACAGGCCCAGAACACTGAAGCTTTCTTT. It encodes CASSQRQAQNTEAFF. The full variable domain, rest sourced from reference TRBV7-9 and TRBJ1-1, is DTGVSQNPRHKITKRGQNVTFRCDPISEHNRLYWYRQTLGQGPEFLTYFQNEAQLEKSRLLSDRFSAERPKGSFSTLEIQRTEQGDSAMYLCASSQRQAQNTEAFFGQGTRLTVV.

The chain joins TRBV9 to TRBJ1-6; D is unclear. Germline loops: CDR1 SGDLS, CDR2 YYNGEE. This CDR3 has 14 residues. Trimming pared 3 bases from V and 7 bases from J, leaving 11 bases between. CDR3 bases: TGTGCCAGCAGCGATAAGGCAGCCAATTCACCCCTCCACTTT. Its translation: CASSDKAANSPLHF. Full variable domain (missing parts from reference TRBV9 and TRBJ1-6): DSGVTQTPKHLITATGQRVTLRCSPRSGDLSVYWYQQSLDQGLQFLIQYYNGEERAKGNILERFSAQQFPDLHSELNLSSLELGDSALYFCASSDKAANSPLHFGNGTRLTVT.

This clone was seen a few times. The chain combines TRBV5-1 with TRBJ2-3; TRBD2 agrees at 12 bases. There are 17 residues in the CDR3. The ends lost 3 bases at V and 10 bases at J; junction bases unmatched: 15. Germline-derived CDR1 and CDR2 are SGHRS and YFSETQ. This CDR3 reads CASSSPSGGGLGGPQYF. As DNA, the CDR3 is TGCGCCAGCAGCTCCCCTAGCGGGGGGGGCCTAGGAGGTCCGCAGTATTTT.

This clone was detected only a few times. In DNA, the CDR3 is TGTGCCAGTAGTATTGCCGGGACCCAGTACTTC. Translation gives CASSIAGTQYF. The genes are TRBV19 and TRBJ2-5; D uncertain. V lost 3 bases and J 7 bases, leaving 6 bases between the germline ends. Germline V CDR1 and CDR2: LNHDA, SQIVND (reference sequence). There are 11 residues in the CDR3.

Points on this clone: Different DNA sequences within this sample yield the same CDR3. The V gene is TRBV5-1, the J gene TRBJ1-4, with a weak D call TRBD1 (5 bases). V was cut by 5 bases and J by 8 bases, with 25 bases left in between. Germline CDR1 and CDR2: SGHRS and YFSETQ. The CDR3 is 17 residues long. CDR3 in amino acids: CASRRGTLLISYEKLFF. CDR3 bases: TGCGCCAGCAGGCGTGGGACCCTCCTGATATCATACGAAAAACTGTTTTTT.

The V call is TRBV7-9, the J call TRBJ2-1; no clear D. The CDR3 extends over 16 amino acids. CDR1 SEHNR and CDR2 FQNEAQ come from the germline V gene (reference sequence). Deletions cut 1 base from V and 3 bases from J, with 13 bases between. Written as DNA, the CDR3 is TGTGCCAGCAGCTTAGTCGTCGGCGGAAACTACAATGAGCAGTTCTTC. The encoded protein is CASSLVVGGNYNEQFF.